This TCR beta chain comes out of a study of memory CD4+ T cells and cytomegalovirus serostatus. In the study overall: This sample comes from healthy Belgian adults, about 10 CMV seropositive, approximately 24 seronegative.

Original methodology: Out-of-frame sequences were removed, leaving some 2 million distinct TCRbeta sequences. The data were produced by immunoSEQ multiplex PCR, yet TCRdb's version contains in-frame clones alone and is incomplete. V and J calls and clone size come straight from that table; D and trimming were deduced from the DNA. The sample lists 56,000 or so clones, 82% occurring once. Overall study results and limits: The CMV-associated TCR signature appears largely within the CD4+ memory repertoire.

The sort gate was single viable CD3+CD4+CD8-CD45RO+ cells for memory CD4+ T cells. Donors' CMV status reflects serum IgG against pp150, pp28, p38, p52. As regards this clone: The target antigen is unknown. A junction end diverges from the germline sequence, so it may reflect a read error.

This CDR3 has 15 residues. Germline V gene data show CDR1 as SNHLY and CDR2 as FYNNEI. The source of this sequence is an adult in good health and CMV-seronegative. Sequenced material: memory CD4+ T cells from blood. The rearrangement links TRBV2 to TRBJ2-2; tentatively, D is TRBD1 (6 bases). In nucleotides, the CDR3 is TGTGCCAGCAGGGAAGGGACACTGAACACCGGGGAGCTGTTTTTT. It yields the protein CASREGTLNTGELFF.